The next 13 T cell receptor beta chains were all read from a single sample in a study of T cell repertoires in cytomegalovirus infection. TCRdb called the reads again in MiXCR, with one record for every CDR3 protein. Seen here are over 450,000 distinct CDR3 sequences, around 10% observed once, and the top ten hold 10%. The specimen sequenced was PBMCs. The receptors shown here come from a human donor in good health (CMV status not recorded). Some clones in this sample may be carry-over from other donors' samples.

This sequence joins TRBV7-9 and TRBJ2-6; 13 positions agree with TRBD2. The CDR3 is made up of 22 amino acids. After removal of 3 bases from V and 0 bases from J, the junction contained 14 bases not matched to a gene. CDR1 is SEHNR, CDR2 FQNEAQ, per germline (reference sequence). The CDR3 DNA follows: TGTGCCAGCAGCTTGGCCTGGACTAGCGGGAGTGACCAAAGCTCTGGGGCCAACGTCCTGACTTTC. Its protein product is CASSLAWTSGSDQSSGANVLTF.

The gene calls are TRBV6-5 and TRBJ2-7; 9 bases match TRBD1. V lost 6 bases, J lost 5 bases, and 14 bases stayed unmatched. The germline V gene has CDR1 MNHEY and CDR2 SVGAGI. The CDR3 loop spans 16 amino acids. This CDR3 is CASSSTLGQGSDEQYF. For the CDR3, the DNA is TGTGCCAGCAGCTCGACTTTGGGACAGGGCTCGGACGAGCAGTACTTC.

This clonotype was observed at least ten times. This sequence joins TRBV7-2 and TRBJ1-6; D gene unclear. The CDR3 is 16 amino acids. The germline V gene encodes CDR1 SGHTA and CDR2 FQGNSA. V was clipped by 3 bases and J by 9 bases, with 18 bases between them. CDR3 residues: CASSLVQWPSASPLHF. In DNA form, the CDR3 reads TGTGCCAGCAGCTTGGTTCAGTGGCCGTCGGCTTCACCCCTCCACTTT. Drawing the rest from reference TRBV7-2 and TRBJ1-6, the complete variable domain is GAGVSQSPSNKVTEKGKDVELRCDPISGHTALYWYRQSLGQGLEFLIYFQGNSAPDKSGLPSDRFSAERTGGSVSTLTIQRTQQEDSAVYLCASSLVQWPSASPLHFGNGTRLTVT.

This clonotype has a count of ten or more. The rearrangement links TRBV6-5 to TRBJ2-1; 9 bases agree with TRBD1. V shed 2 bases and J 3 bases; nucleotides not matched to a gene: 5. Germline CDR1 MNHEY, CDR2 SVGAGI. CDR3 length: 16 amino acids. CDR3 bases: TGTGCCAGCAGTTACCGGGGACAGGGAATCTACAATGAGCAGTTCTTC. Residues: CASSYRGQGIYNEQFF.

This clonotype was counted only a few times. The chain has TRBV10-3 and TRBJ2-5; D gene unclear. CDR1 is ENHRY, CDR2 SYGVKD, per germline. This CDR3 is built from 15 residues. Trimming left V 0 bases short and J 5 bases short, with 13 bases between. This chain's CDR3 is CAISESNGKRETQYF. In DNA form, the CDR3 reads TGTGCCATCAGTGAGTCGAACGGAAAAAGGGAGACCCAGTACTTC.

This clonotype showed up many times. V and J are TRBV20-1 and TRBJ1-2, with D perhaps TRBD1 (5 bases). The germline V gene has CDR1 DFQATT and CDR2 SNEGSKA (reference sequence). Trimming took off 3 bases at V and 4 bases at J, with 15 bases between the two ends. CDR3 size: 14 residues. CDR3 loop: CSASSGVHTYGYTF. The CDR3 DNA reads TGCAGTGCTAGTTCGGGGGTCCACACCTATGGCTACACCTTC.

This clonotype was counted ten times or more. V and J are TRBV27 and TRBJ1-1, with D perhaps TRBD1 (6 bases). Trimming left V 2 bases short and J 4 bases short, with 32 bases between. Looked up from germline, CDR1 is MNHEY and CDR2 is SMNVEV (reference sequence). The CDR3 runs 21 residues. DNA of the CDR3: TGTGCCAGCAGTTTAACCTGGACAGTCGTCGTCGGGATCGTCGTGGCCACTGAAGCTTTCTTT. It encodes CASSLTWTVVVGIVVATEAFF.

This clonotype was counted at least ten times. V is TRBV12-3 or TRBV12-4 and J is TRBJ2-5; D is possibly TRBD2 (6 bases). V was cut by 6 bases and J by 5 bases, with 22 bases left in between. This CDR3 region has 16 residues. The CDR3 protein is CASRPQGGLIGETQYF. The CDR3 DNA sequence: TGTGCCAGCAGGCCCCAGGGAGGCCTGATCGGGGAGACCCAGTACTTC.

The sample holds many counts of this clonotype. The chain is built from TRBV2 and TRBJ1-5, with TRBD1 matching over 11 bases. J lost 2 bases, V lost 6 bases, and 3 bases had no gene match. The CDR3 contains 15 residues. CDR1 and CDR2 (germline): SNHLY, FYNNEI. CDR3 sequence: CASRRDRGGNQPQHF. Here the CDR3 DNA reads TGTGCCAGCAGGCGGGACAGGGGGGGCAATCAGCCCCAGCATTTT.

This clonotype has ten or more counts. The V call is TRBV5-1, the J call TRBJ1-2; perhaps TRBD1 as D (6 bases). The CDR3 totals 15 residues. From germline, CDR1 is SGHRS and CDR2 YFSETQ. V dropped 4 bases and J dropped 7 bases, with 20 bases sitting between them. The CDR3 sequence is CASSTQPTGASGYTF. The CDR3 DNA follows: TGCGCCAGCAGCACCCAGCCTACGGGGGCTAGTGGCTACACCTTC.

This CDR3 reads CASSPTRRGTGELFF. In DNA form, the CDR3 reads TGCGCCAGCAGCCCTACTCGCAGGGGTACCGGGGAGCTGTTTTTT. The chain recombines TRBV4-1 with TRBJ2-2, with TRBD1 as a possible D gene (6 bases). V was pared by 4 bases and J by 5 bases, with 14 bases between. The length of the CDR3 is 15 residues. CDR1 is MGHRA, CDR2 YSYEKL, per germline.

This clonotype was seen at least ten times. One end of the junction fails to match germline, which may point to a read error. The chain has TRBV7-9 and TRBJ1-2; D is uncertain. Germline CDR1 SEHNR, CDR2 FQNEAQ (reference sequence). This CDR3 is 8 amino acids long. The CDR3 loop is CASSLAFF. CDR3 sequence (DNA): TGTGCCAGCAGCTTAGCATTCTTC.

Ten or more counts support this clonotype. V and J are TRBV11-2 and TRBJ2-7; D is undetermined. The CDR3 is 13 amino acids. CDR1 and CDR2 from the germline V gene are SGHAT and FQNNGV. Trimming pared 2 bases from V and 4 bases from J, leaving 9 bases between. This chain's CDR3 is CASSLMSEYEQYF. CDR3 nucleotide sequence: TGTGCCAGCAGCTTAATGAGCGAGTACGAGCAGTACTTC. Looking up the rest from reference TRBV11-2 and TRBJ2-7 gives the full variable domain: EAGVAQSPRYKIIEKRQSVAFWCNPISGHATLYWYQQILGQGPKLLIQFQNNGVVDDSQLPKDRFSAERLKGVDSTLKIQPAKLEDSAVYLCASSLMSEYEQYFGPGTRLTVT.